This T cell receptor beta chain was profiled in a study of cytomegalovirus exposure and HLA in healthy donors. The PCR used 60 Vbeta and 13 Jbeta primers. Sequencing used immunoSEQ multiplex PCR; TCRdb keeps in-frame clones, though not all of them. Of 150,000 to 250,000 clones listed, 75% to 85% were seen once; the top ten hold 5.5% to 7%. The sequence came from a woman between 45 and 60 years old in good health and CMV-seropositive. Sequenced input: PBMCs.

CDR3 sequence: CASSVASNQPQHF. CDR3 nucleotides: TGTGCCAGCAGCGTTGCGAGCAATCAGCCCCAGCATTTT. The chain combines TRBV9 with TRBJ1-5; unclear D gene. There are 13 residues in the CDR3. V lost 2 bases to trimming and J lost 1 base, with 4 bases between them. Looked up from germline, CDR1 is SGDLS and CDR2 is YYNGEE.